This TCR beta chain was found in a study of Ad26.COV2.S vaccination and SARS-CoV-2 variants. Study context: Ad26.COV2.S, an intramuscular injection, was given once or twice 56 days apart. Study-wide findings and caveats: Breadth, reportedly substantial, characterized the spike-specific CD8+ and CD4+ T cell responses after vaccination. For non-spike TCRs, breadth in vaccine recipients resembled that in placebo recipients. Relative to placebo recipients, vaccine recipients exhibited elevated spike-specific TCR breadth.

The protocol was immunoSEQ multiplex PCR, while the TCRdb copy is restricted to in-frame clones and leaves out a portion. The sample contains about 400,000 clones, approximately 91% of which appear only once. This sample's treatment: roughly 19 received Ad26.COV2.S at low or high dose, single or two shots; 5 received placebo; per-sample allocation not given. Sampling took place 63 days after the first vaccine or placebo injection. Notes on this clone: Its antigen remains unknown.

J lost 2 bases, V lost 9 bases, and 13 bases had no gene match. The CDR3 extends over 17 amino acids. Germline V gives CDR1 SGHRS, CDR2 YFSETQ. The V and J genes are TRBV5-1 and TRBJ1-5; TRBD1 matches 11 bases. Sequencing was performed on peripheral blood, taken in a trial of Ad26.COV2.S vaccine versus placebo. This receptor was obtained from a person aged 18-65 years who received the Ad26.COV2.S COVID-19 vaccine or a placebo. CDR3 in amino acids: CATEDRGRIKGNQPQHF. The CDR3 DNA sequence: TGCGCCACCGAGGACAGGGGGCGAATTAAGGGCAATCAGCCCCAGCATTTT. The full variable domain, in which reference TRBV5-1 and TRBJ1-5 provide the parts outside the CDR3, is KAGVTQTPRYLIKTRGQQVTLSCSPISGHRSVSWYQQTPGQGLQFLFEYFSETQRNKGNFPGRFSGRQFSNSRSEMNVSTLELGDSALYLCATEDRGRIKGNQPQHFGDGTRLSIL.